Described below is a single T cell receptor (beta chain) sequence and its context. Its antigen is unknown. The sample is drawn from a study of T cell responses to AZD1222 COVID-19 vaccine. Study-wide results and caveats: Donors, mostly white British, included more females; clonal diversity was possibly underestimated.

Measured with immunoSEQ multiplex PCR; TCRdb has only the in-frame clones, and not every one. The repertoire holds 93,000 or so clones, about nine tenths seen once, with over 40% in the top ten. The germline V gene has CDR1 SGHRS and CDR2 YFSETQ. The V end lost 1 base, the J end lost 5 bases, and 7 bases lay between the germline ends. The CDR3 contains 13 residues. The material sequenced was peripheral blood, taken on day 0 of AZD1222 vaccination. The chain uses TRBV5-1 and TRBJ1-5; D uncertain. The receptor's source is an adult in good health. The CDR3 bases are TGCGCCAGCAGCTTGTCGTATGATCAGCCCCAGCATTTT. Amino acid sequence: CASSLSYDQPQHF.